In this sample, the clone carrying this T cell receptor (beta chain) turned up a few times. What it binds is unknown. The CDR3 extends over 14 amino acids. The V end lost 7 bases, the J end lost 6 bases, and 16 bases lay between the germline ends. The germline CDR1 and CDR2 sequences are SNHLY and FYNNEI. 60 Vbeta and 13 Jbeta primers were used in PCR. TCRdb's copy holds only in-frame clones and misses some; the assay was immunoSEQ multiplex PCR. Found here are some 140,000 clones, roughly 73% of them singletons; the top ten hold 1% to 1.5%. This specimen comes from a study of cytomegalovirus exposure and HLA in healthy donors. Study findings and constraints: Later work associated roughly 17,000 TCR beta sequences with HLA alleles at 0.05 false discovery rate.

The V and J genes are TRBV2 and TRBJ1-5; D not resolved. The sequence derives from a woman between 40 and 55 years old in good health and CMV-seronegative. The sample comprised PBMCs. The CDR3: CASKEEEGSQPQHF. In DNA form, the CDR3 reads TGTGCCAGCAAAGAGGAGGAGGGTTCTCAGCCCCAGCATTTT.